This TCR beta chain comes out of a study of T-cell memory formation after mild COVID-19. From germline, CDR1 is SGHVS and CDR2 FQNEAQ. CDR3 size: 20 residues. J lost 5 bases, V lost 5 bases, and 22 bases had no gene match. TCRdb itself ran the 5' RACE reads through MiXCR, one entry per CDR3 protein. Of roughly 300,000 distinct CDR3 sequences in the sample, over 7% were seen once. The sequence came from a man between 18 and 29 years old who had mild COVID-19 (a few samples of this study predate the infection). Cell type and time point are not known. The chain is built from TRBV7-8 and TRBJ2-1; 9 bases line up with TRBD2. Sequencing used PBMCs or a T cell subset sorted from them (not recorded which). CDR3 sequence (DNA): TGTGCCAGCAGCCAGTCGCGGGTAGCGGGGGCCCCAAGAGGCGACAATGAGCAGTTCTTC. Its protein product is CASSQSRVAGAPRGDNEQFF. The complete variable domain, with remaining parts taken from reference TRBV7-8 and TRBJ2-1, reads GAGVSQSPRYKVAKRGQDVALRCDPISGHVSLFWYQQALGQGPEFLTYFQNEAQLDKSGLPSDRFFAERPEGSVSTLKIQRTQQEDSAVYLCASSQSRVAGAPRGDNEQFFGPGTRLTVL.